Listed here are 25 T cell receptor beta chains from one sample, sequenced in a study of blood T cell repertoires in COVID-19. TCRdb's table, derived via immunoSEQ multiplex PCR, lists solely in-frame clones and lacks some. Seen here are some 340,000 clones, less than 85% observed once, and the top ten hold approximately 3.6%. The sequenced material came from peripheral blood. The receptors come from a woman aged 18 to 35 with acute or convalescent COVID-19.

The genes are TRBV12-3 or TRBV12-4 and TRBJ2-1, with D possibly being TRBD1 (6 bases). CDR3 length: 12 residues. Trimming left V 5 bases short and J 10 bases short, with 12 bases between. The DNA of the CDR3 is TGTGCCAGCAGTGTGAGGGGGAGAGAGCAGTTCTTC. Translated, it gives CASSVRGREQFF.

The chain employs TRBV28 and TRBJ1-5; 10 bases are a match to TRBD1. V was pared by 2 bases and J by 2 bases, with 0 bases of the junction left unmatched. The V gene's germline CDR1 is MDHEN and CDR2 SYDVKM. The CDR3 runs 15 residues. The DNA for the CDR3 is TGTGCCAGCAGTTTAGGGACAGGGGGCAATCAGCCCCAGCATTTT. This sequence encodes CASSLGTGGNQPQHF.

This clone was recorded only once. The genes are TRBV28 and TRBJ1-2; weak D call: TRBD1 (5 bases). CDR1 and CDR2 (germline): MDHEN, SYDVKM. Trimming cost V 7 bases and J 4 bases, with 13 bases left between them. The CDR3 has 13 residues. CDR3 DNA: TGTGCCAGCACGTTGCAGGGATTCTATGGCTACACCTTC. Its protein product is CASTLQGFYGYTF.

This chain uses TRBV14 with TRBJ1-1; a weak D match, TRBD1 (5 bases). CDR1 SGHDN and CDR2 FVKESK come from the germline V gene. The CDR3 length is 13 residues. Trimming removed 1 base from V and 11 bases from J, with 14 bases in between. The CDR3 nucleotides are TGTGCCAGCAGCCAAGGGCAGGGCGATGTTGCTTTCTTT. It is translated as CASSQGQGDVAFF.

V is TRBV5-1 and J is TRBJ1-1; 10 bases match TRBD1. J gave up 1 base and V 4 bases, and 7 bases lay outside the gene matches. Per the germline V gene, CDR1 is SGHRS and CDR2 is YFSETQ. CDR3 length equals 16 residues. CDR3 in amino acids: CASSTGTGAANTEAFF. In DNA, the CDR3 is TGCGCCAGCAGCACCGGGACAGGGGCAGCGAACACTGAAGCTTTCTTT.

The V and J genes are TRBV27 and TRBJ2-3; TRBD2 might be the D (5 bases). Trimming took 6 bases from V and 3 from J, leaving 19 bases between them. CDR1 MNHEY and CDR2 SMNVEV come from the germline V gene (reference sequence). The CDR3 loop spans 16 amino acids. CDR3: CASRARAGAETDTQYF. CDR3 DNA: TGTGCCAGCAGGGCCCGGGCGGGCGCGGAAACAGATACGCAGTATTTT.

V usage is TRBV5-1 and J usage is TRBJ1-1, with D maybe TRBD1 (6 bases). The germline V gene encodes CDR1 SGHRS and CDR2 YFSETQ. The CDR3 runs 16 residues. V was cut by 0 bases and J by 1 base, with 13 bases left in between. CDR3 region: CASSLGPETGNTEAFF. In DNA form, the CDR3 reads TGCGCCAGCAGCTTGGGCCCCGAGACAGGGAACACTGAAGCTTTCTTT.

V usage is TRBV6-5 and J usage is TRBJ2-1; 7 bases map to TRBD2. V shed 0 bases, J shed 0 bases, and the junction held 2 bases outside the gene matches. The CDR3 extends over 16 amino acids. Germline V lookup: CDR1 MNHEY, CDR2 SVGAGI. CDR3 bases: TGTGCCAGCAGTTACTCTGGCGGGAGCTCCTACAATGAGCAGTTCTTC. Its protein is CASSYSGGSSYNEQFF.

The rearrangement joins TRBV30 to TRBJ2-4; maybe TRBD2 (6 bases). There are 13 residues in the CDR3. Germline V gene lookup returns CDR1 GTSNPN and CDR2 SVGIG (reference sequence). Trimming removed 1 base from V and 9 bases from J, with 13 bases in between. Here the CDR3 DNA reads TGTGCCTGGAGTGAGGGGAGGTTGAGCATTCAGTACTTC. It codes for CAWSEGRLSIQYF.

This sequence joins TRBV6-5 and TRBJ2-1; 8 bases fit TRBD2. After removal of 6 bases from V and 3 bases from J, the junction contained 7 bases not matched to a gene. This CDR3 is built from 15 residues. The germline gives CDR1 MNHEY, CDR2 SVGAGI. This chain's CDR3 is CASSRTSGYYNEQFF. The CDR3 coding sequence is TGTGCCAGCAGCAGAACTAGCGGCTACTACAATGAGCAGTTCTTC.

This clone appeared a few times. The chain is built from TRBV6-6 and TRBJ1-2; D ambiguous. The V end lost 5 bases, the J end lost 11 bases, and 9 bases lay between the germline ends. CDR3 length: 10 residues. Per the germline V gene, CDR1 is MNHNY and CDR2 is SVGAGI (reference sequence). The CDR3 bases are TGTGCCAGCAGTCGACTCGGGTACACCTTC. Its translation: CASSRLGYTF.

The rearrangement joins TRBV19 to TRBJ2-5, with no clear D. V dropped 5 bases and J dropped 0 bases, with 10 bases sitting between them. The germline CDR1 and CDR2 sequences are LNHDA and SQIVND (reference sequence). The CDR3 consists of 14 residues. This CDR3 is CASSGRLYQETQYF. The DNA of the CDR3 is TGTGCCAGTAGTGGCCGACTGTACCAAGAGACCCAGTACTTC.

The J gene is TRBJ2-3, the V gene TRBV19, with 11 positions matching TRBD2. The CDR3 sequence is 18 residues long. V lost 4 bases, J lost 0 bases, and 9 bases stayed unmatched. Germline V gene lookup returns CDR1 LNHDA and CDR2 SQIVND (reference sequence). The CDR3 protein is CASSSGTSGPGSTDTQYF. DNA for the CDR3: TGTGCCAGTAGTAGCGGGACTAGCGGACCCGGGAGCACAGATACGCAGTATTTT.

The chain combines TRBV29-1 with TRBJ2-3; D unresolved. The CDR3 sequence is 12 residues long. Germline V gene sequence: CDR1 SQVTM, CDR2 ANQGSEA. V was pared by 4 bases and J by 2 bases, with 7 bases between. The CDR3 DNA reads TGCAGCGTTGGGCAGTCCACAGATACGCAGTATTTT. Amino acids: CSVGQSTDTQYF.

This clone was counted only a few times. This chain links TRBV28 with TRBJ2-5; 7 bases map to TRBD2. V dropped 2 bases and J dropped 5; count of bases not matched to a gene: 11. Germline V gene data show CDR1 as MDHEN and CDR2 as SYDVKM. The CDR3 sequence is 16 residues long. This chain's CDR3 is CASSLASGLGVETQYF. DNA of the CDR3: TGTGCCAGCAGTTTAGCTAGCGGCCTTGGGGTGGAGACCCAGTACTTC.

The V and J genes are TRBV6-1 and TRBJ2-7; the match to TRBD2 covers 7 bases. The CDR3 is 14 residues long. With V trimmed by 2 bases and J by 7 bases, 8 bases remained unmatched. The germline gives CDR1 MNHNS, CDR2 SASEGT. In DNA, the CDR3 is TGTGCCAGCAGTGAATCGGGGGGAGCGCAGGAGCAGTACTTC. The encoded protein is CASSESGGAQEQYF.

The rearrangement uses TRBV4-1 and TRBJ2-5; 10 nucleotides line up with TRBD2. V lost 0 bases and J lost 4; bases outside the gene matches: 5. Germline lookup yields CDR1 MGHRA and CDR2 YSYEKL. There are 16 residues in the CDR3. The DNA of the CDR3 is TGCGCCAGCAGCCAAGATCAGGCTAGCGGGGGAGAGACCCAGTACTTC. It translates to CASSQDQASGGETQYF.

The genes are TRBV27 and TRBJ1-5, with 7 bases identical to TRBD1. CDR3 length: 13 residues. Germline V gives CDR1 MNHEY, CDR2 SMNVEV (reference sequence). V dropped 8 bases and J dropped 6; count of bases not matched to a gene: 7. CDR3 sequence: CASGNRGPQPQHF. The CDR3 nucleotides read TGTGCCAGCGGTAACAGGGGCCCTCAGCCCCAGCATTTT.

The table lists this clone with a few counts. V usage is TRBV6-5 and J usage is TRBJ1-1, with 9 bases that match TRBD1. This CDR3 spans 15 amino acids. The trim removed 4 bases at V and 5 bases at J, leaving 8 bases unmatched. Germline lookup yields CDR1 MNHEY and CDR2 SVGAGI. The CDR3 protein is CASSSPTGGSTEAFF. The DNA for the CDR3 is TGTGCCAGCAGTTCCCCGACAGGGGGATCAACTGAAGCTTTCTTT.

J is TRBJ2-1 and V is TRBV9; D not certain. From germline, CDR1 is SGDLS and CDR2 YYNGEE. The CDR3 is 11 amino acids. With 1 base removed from V and 7 bases from J, the gap between germline ends came to 3 bases. The CDR3 sequence is CASSVTNEQFF. The CDR3 region has the DNA TGTGCCAGCAGCGTAACAAATGAGCAGTTCTTC.

CDR3 in DNA: TGTGCCAGCAGACCGGGACAGGGGACGGGGGAGCAGTACTTC. Its translation is CASRPGQGTGEQYF. V gene TRBV27 combines with J gene TRBJ2-7; 10 bases are a match to TRBD1. After removal of 6 bases from V and 7 bases from J, the junction contained 9 bases not matched to a gene. CDR3 length: 14 amino acids. The germline V gene encodes CDR1 MNHEY and CDR2 SMNVEV (reference sequence).

This clone occurred once. Here the CDR3 reads CATGTGEYYGYTF. As DNA, the CDR3 is TGTGCCACCGGCACAGGGGAATACTATGGCTACACCTTC. The rearrangement joins TRBV15 to TRBJ1-2; 7 bases map to TRBD1. The germline CDR1 and CDR2 sequences are LNHNV and YYDKDF (reference sequence). Trimming cost V 8 bases and J 3 bases; bases outside gene matches: 6. This CDR3 has 13 amino acids. Drawing the rest from reference TRBV15 and TRBJ1-2, the complete variable domain is DAMVIQNPRYQVTQFGKPVTLSCSQTLNHNVMYWYQQKSSQAPKLLFHYYDKDFNNEADTPDNFQSRRPNTSFCFLDIRSPGLGDTAMYLCATGTGEYYGYTFGSGTRLTVV.

The J gene is TRBJ2-3, the V gene TRBV5-1; weak D call: TRBD2 (7 bases). Germline CDR1 reads SGHRS; CDR2 reads YFSETQ. The CDR3 contains 15 residues. V lost 3 bases, J lost 1 base, and 12 bases lay in between. CDR3 amino acids: CASSWAGAGTDTQYF. The DNA of the CDR3 is TGCGCCAGCAGCTGGGCGGGGGCCGGCACAGATACGCAGTATTTT.

The gene calls are TRBV27 and TRBJ2-1; 13 bases agree with TRBD2. V was pared by 5 bases and J by 6 bases, with 10 bases of the junction left unmatched. This CDR3 region has 17 residues. Germline CDR1 is MNHEY and CDR2 is SMNVEV (reference sequence). The CDR3 here is CASSPPRTSGGLNEQFF. The CDR3 bases are TGTGCCAGCAGTCCCCCCCGGACTAGCGGGGGTCTCAATGAGCAGTTCTTC.

The chain uses TRBV5-6 and TRBJ1-2; 7 nucleotides agree with TRBD1. The CDR3 extends over 13 amino acids. Germline values: CDR1 SGHDT, CDR2 YYEEEE. V was clipped by 5 bases and J by 6 bases; unmatched bases: 7. The CDR3 reads CASRVDRAHGYTF. CDR3 in DNA: TGTGCCAGCAGAGTCGACAGGGCCCATGGCTACACCTTC.